The subject of this entry is one T cell receptor beta chain. Antigen specificity is unknown. The sample belongs to a study of Ad26.COV2.S vaccination and SARS-CoV-2 variants. Treatment specified: around 19 received Ad26.COV2.S at low or high dose, single or two shots; roughly five received placebo; per-sample allocation not given. Sampling was done on day 63 after the first vaccine or placebo injection. Whoever gave the sample was an adult aged 18-55 years in Boston. Regarding the study as a whole: There was reportedly substantial breadth in spike-specific CD8+ and CD4+ T cell responses after vaccination. Vaccine and placebo groups showed comparable non-spike TCR breadth.

Repertoires were generated with immunoSEQ multiplex PCR, while TCRdb's copy carries only in-frame clones and drops some. The table has approximately 410,000 clones, around 92% seen once; the top ten hold more than 1.5%. The sequence came from a person between 18 and 65 years old who received the Ad26.COV2.S COVID-19 vaccine or a placebo. The specimen was peripheral blood, collected in a trial of Ad26.COV2.S vaccine versus placebo.

CDR3 nucleotides: TGTGCCAGCAGACCACAGGGGGCTAAGGGCGAGCAGTACTTC. Its protein is CASRPQGAKGEQYF. This rearrangement joins TRBV28 to TRBJ2-7; 9 bases match TRBD1. The CDR3 sequence is 14 residues long. Germline CDR1 MDHEN, CDR2 SYDVKM. The V segment lost 6 bases and the J segment 6 bases; nucleotides outside the gene matches: 9.